This T cell receptor beta chain was sequenced for a study of blood T cell repertoires in COVID-19. Overall study context: COVID-19 samples collected from the United States, Italy and Spain covered acute and convalescent phases.

CDR3 length: 15 residues. Trimming shortened V by 2 bases and J by 3 bases, and 13 bases separated the two germline ends. Germline lookup yields CDR1 SGHRS and CDR2 YFSETQ. Generated by immunoSEQ multiplex PCR, the TCRdb table keeps only in-frame clones and is missing some. Here the sample spans 150,000 to 200,000 clones, approximately 80% being singletons. The clonotype was recovered from a woman in her seventies with COVID-19, enrolled during active disease. The V call is TRBV5-1, the J call TRBJ2-3, with TRBD1 as a possible D gene (7 bases). Input material: peripheral blood. This CDR3 reads CASSFGRGETDTQYF. In nucleotides, the CDR3 is TGCGCCAGCAGCTTCGGCAGGGGGGAAACAGATACGCAGTATTTT.